This TCR beta chain was sequenced during a study of cytomegalovirus exposure and HLA in healthy donors. Study-wide context: Out of 398 genotyped donors, approximately 84% belonged to the Caucasian-associated ancestry cluster.

Broader study findings: Associated with HLA alleles at 0.05 false discovery rate in a later analysis were about 17,000 TCR beta sequences. In the analysis, some V segments, TRBV6-2 and TRBV6-3 included, were excluded as indistinguishable. Reports showed the classifier diagnosing cytomegalovirus status with high specificity and sensitivity.

The PCR made use of 60 Vbeta and 13 Jbeta primers. Clones were read by immunoSEQ multiplex PCR, and TCRdb kept only the in-frame ones, dropping some. Of roughly 190,000 clones in the sample, around 84% were seen once. Comment on this clone: Its target is not known.

CDR1 is MNHNS and CDR2 is SASEGT in the germline V gene. Trimming took 10 bases from V and 0 from J; bases not matched to a gene: 9. CDR3 size: 15 residues. The chain joins TRBV6-1 to TRBJ2-1; 7 positions match TRBD1. Input material: PBMCs. The receptor was derived from a man in his forties in good health and CMV-seropositive. The CDR3 nucleotides are TGTGCCACTGGACCGGGACAGCTCTCCTACAATGAGCAGTTCTTC. This encodes CATGPGQLSYNEQFF.